The 23 T cell receptor beta chains given below trace back to one sample, sequenced in a study of blood T cell repertoires in COVID-19. Here immunoSEQ multiplex PCR was the method, and the copy in TCRdb shows in-frame clones only, minus some. The table lists more than 200,000 clones, around 81% of them singletons. The sample consisted of PBMCs or T cells enriched from blood (not recorded which). The receptor set was obtained from a middle-aged woman with acute COVID-19.

The CDR3 spells CASSSPGAYEQYF. The CDR3 region has the DNA TGTGCCAGCAGTTCCCCCGGTGCCTACGAGCAGTACTTC. This chain connects TRBV28 to TRBJ2-7, with no clear D. The CDR3 length is 13 residues. The V end was cut by 4 bases, the J end by 2 bases, with 9 bases between. Germline V CDR1 and CDR2: MDHEN, SYDVKM.

This sequence joins TRBV7-9 and TRBJ2-2; 8 positions agree with TRBD2. Per germline, CDR1 SEHNR and CDR2 FQNEAQ (reference sequence). The CDR3 has 15 residues. After removal of 5 bases from V and 0 bases from J, the junction contained 2 bases not matched to a gene. CDR3 amino acids: CASSPGGANTGELFF. The CDR3 nucleotides read TGTGCCAGCAGCCCGGGGGGGGCGAACACCGGGGAGCTGTTTTTT.

This chain links TRBV2 with TRBJ2-1; 13 bases fit TRBD2. This CDR3 comprises 14 residues. From germline, CDR1 is SNHLY and CDR2 FYNNEI. The junction had 7 bases not matched to a gene; V was cut back by 7 bases and J by 10 bases. The CDR3 sequence is CASNQGLAGWEQFF. The CDR3, as DNA: TGTGCCAGCAACCAGGGACTAGCGGGATGGGAGCAGTTCTTC.

V is TRBV28 and J is TRBJ2-6; no clear D gene. The CDR3 consists of 15 residues. Trimming shortened V by 3 bases and J by 1 base, and 7 bases separated the two germline ends. Germline assignment: CDR1 MDHEN and CDR2 SYDVKM. This CDR3 reads CASSFARSGANVLTF. The CDR3 nucleotides are TGTGCCAGCAGTTTTGCTAGGTCTGGGGCCAACGTCCTGACTTTC.

This chain links TRBV19 with TRBJ1-4, with 10 positions matching TRBD1. J gave up 5 bases and V 7 bases, and 7 bases lay outside the gene matches. The CDR3 spans 15 residues. Per germline, CDR1 LNHDA and CDR2 SQIVND (reference sequence). Written as DNA, the CDR3 is TGTGCCAGTATGGGAGAGGGACAGGGGAATGAAAAACTGTTTTTT. Protein product: CASMGEGQGNEKLFF.

CDR3 loop: CASSAGTRETQYF. For the CDR3, the DNA is TGTGCCAGCAGTGCCGGAACTAGGGAGACCCAGTACTTC. This chain links TRBV2 with TRBJ2-5, with D possibly TRBD2 on 5 matching bases. Looked up from germline, CDR1 is SNHLY and CDR2 is FYNNEI. This CDR3 comprises 13 residues. V was shortened by 4 bases and J by 5 bases, with 11 bases between the two germline ends. Together with reference TRBV2 and TRBJ2-5, the CDR3 gives the full variable domain: EPEVTQTPSHQVTQMGQEVILRCVPISNHLYFYWYRQILGQKVEFLVSFYNNEISEKSEIFDDQFSVERPDGSNFTLKIRSTKLEDSAMYFCASSAGTRETQYFGPGTRLLVL.

The chain is built from TRBV9 and TRBJ2-1, with TRBD2 identical over 8 bases. The CDR3 loop spans 17 amino acids. Germline V lookup: CDR1 SGDLS, CDR2 YYNGEE. With V trimmed by 3 bases and J by 5 bases, 13 bases remained unmatched. This CDR3 reads CASSGPRGTREDNEQFF. DNA of the CDR3: TGTGCCAGCAGCGGGCCGCGTGGGACTAGGGAAGACAATGAGCAGTTCTTC.

This rearrangement joins TRBV7-8 to TRBJ1-5, with a tentative D call TRBD1 (5 bases). Germline CDR1 is SGHVS and CDR2 is FQNEAQ. This CDR3 has 15 residues. Trimming removed 3 bases at V and 2 bases at J, with 11 bases between. The CDR3 DNA is TGTGCCAGCAGCTTGTCCAGGGCCGGCAATCAGCCCCAGCATTTT. It codes for CASSLSRAGNQPQHF.

The CDR3 protein is CASSYPDTPWDQPQHF. As DNA, the CDR3 is TGTGCCAGTAGTTATCCGGACACACCCTGGGATCAGCCCCAGCATTTT. The chain joins TRBV19 to TRBJ1-5; a possible D gene is TRBD1 (5 bases). The V gene lost 5 bases and the J gene lost 5 bases, with 19 bases spanning the gap. The CDR3 totals 16 residues. CDR1 is LNHDA, CDR2 SQIVND, per germline (reference sequence).

The chain uses TRBV11-2 and TRBJ2-5; 7 bases align to TRBD1. Germline V gene data show CDR1 as SGHAT and CDR2 as FQNNGV. The J segment lost 0 bases and the V segment lost 5 bases, leaving 9 bases of the junction unmatched. CDR3 length: 16 amino acids. CDR3 sequence: CASSLGDRWYQETQYF. In nucleotides, the CDR3 is TGTGCCAGCAGCCTTGGGGACAGATGGTACCAAGAGACCCAGTACTTC.

The V and J genes are TRBV6-5 and TRBJ1-2; D may be TRBD1 (6 bases). Germline V gene data show CDR1 as MNHEY and CDR2 as SVGAGI. This CDR3 has 15 residues. Trimming shortened V by 6 bases and J by 2 bases, and 16 bases separated the two germline ends. CDR3 sequence (DNA): TGTGCCAGCAGATCCCCAGGGGCCAACAACTATGGCTACACCTTC. Its translation: CASRSPGANNYGYTF.

This sequence joins TRBV5-5 and TRBJ2-7; TRBD2 matches 12 bases. This CDR3 has 15 amino acids. V lost 6 bases to trimming and J lost 4 bases; unmatched junction nucleotides: 8. Germline V CDR1 and CDR2: SGHKS, YYEKEE (reference sequence). CDR3 sequence (DNA): TGTGCCAGCATCGAACGGACTAGCGGGGCTTACGAGCAGTACTTC. This sequence encodes CASIERTSGAYEQYF. Filled out from reference TRBV5-5 and TRBJ2-7, the complete variable domain reads DAGVTQSPTHLIKTRGQQVTLRCSPISGHKSVSWYQQVLGQGPQFIFQYYEKEERGRGNFPDRFSARQFPNYSSELNVNALLLGDSALYLCASIERTSGAYEQYFGPGTRLTVT.

The chain has TRBV3-1 (or the pseudogene TRBV3-2) and TRBJ2-7, with TRBD2 matching over 15 bases. Germline V gene data show CDR1 as LGHDT and CDR2 as YNNKEL (reference sequence). The CDR3 has 18 amino acids. V dropped 3 bases and J dropped 2; count of bases not matched to a gene: 8. In nucleotides, the CDR3 is TGTGCCAGCAGCCAGGGACTAGCGGGAGGCCCATCCCCCTACGAGCAGTACTTC. It translates to CASSQGLAGGPSPYEQYF.

The chain links TRBV28 to TRBJ2-1; 7 bases align to TRBD2. The germline gives CDR1 MDHEN, CDR2 SYDVKM. The junction had 5 bases not matched to a gene; V was cut back by 6 bases and J by 0 bases. The length of the CDR3 is 15 residues. CDR3 in DNA: TGTGCCAGCAGATGGGGGGGAGTCTCCTACAATGAGCAGTTCTTC. Translation gives CASRWGGVSYNEQFF.

The rearrangement joins TRBV3-1 (or the pseudogene TRBV3-2) to TRBJ1-4, with no clear D. The CDR3 has 16 amino acids. V was trimmed by 0 bases and J by 4 bases, leaving 12 bases between them. Germline CDR1 LGHDT, CDR2 YNNKEL (reference sequence). For the CDR3, the DNA is TGTGCCAGCAGCCAAGATATTGCGGGCAGTAATGAAAAACTGTTTTTT. Protein sequence: CASSQDIAGSNEKLFF.

The chain recombines TRBV3-1 (or the pseudogene TRBV3-2) with TRBJ2-7; D is unresolved. The CDR3 runs to 12 residues. CDR1 is LGHDT and CDR2 is YNNKEL in the germline V gene (reference sequence). Trimming shortened V by 4 bases and J by 2 bases, and 6 bases separated the two germline ends. CDR3: CASSRATYEQYF. Here the CDR3 DNA reads TGTGCCAGCAGCCGGGCTACCTACGAGCAGTACTTC.

The V gene is TRBV28, the J gene TRBJ2-4, with 9 bases lining up with TRBD1. The V segment lost 5 bases and the J segment 2 bases; nucleotides outside the gene matches: 4. CDR1 and CDR2 (germline): MDHEN, SYDVKM. The CDR3 is made up of 15 amino acids. CDR3 bases: TGTGCCAGCAGTCCCGGGACAGGGACCAAAAACATTCAGTACTTC. This encodes CASSPGTGTKNIQYF.

This clone was observed a few times. V is TRBV30 and J is TRBJ2-2, with 8 bases matching TRBD1. The CDR3 totals 16 residues. V lost 0 bases, J lost 5 bases, and 8 bases stayed unmatched. Germline lookup yields CDR1 GTSNPN and CDR2 SVGIG (reference sequence). CDR3 region: CAWSVRQGAWTGELFF. The CDR3 DNA reads as TGTGCCTGGAGTGTAAGGCAGGGGGCTTGGACCGGGGAGCTGTTTTTT.

CDR3 nucleotide sequence: TGCGCCAGCAGCTTGATGAGCGGGGGGGCCTCTGGGAGAGGGAATGAGCAGTTCTTC. Translation: CASSLMSGGASGRGNEQFF. J is TRBJ2-1 and V is TRBV5-1, with 10 bases fitting TRBD2. This CDR3 contains 19 residues. Germline CDR1 and CDR2: SGHRS and YFSETQ. J was trimmed by 7 bases and V by 1 base; bases with no gene match: 17.

V and J are TRBV11-2 and TRBJ2-7, with 12 bases that match TRBD1. In germline, CDR1 is SGHAT, CDR2 FQNNGV. V lost 5 bases to trimming and J lost 4 bases; unmatched junction nucleotides: 6. The CDR3 is 15 residues long. CDR3 in amino acids: CASSPGQGAWYEQYF. The CDR3 DNA sequence: TGTGCCAGCAGCCCGGGACAGGGGGCATGGTACGAGCAGTACTTC. Variable domain in full (rest from reference TRBV11-2 and TRBJ2-7): EAGVAQSPRYKIIEKRQSVAFWCNPISGHATLYWYQQILGQGPKLLIQFQNNGVVDDSQLPKDRFSAERLKGVDSTLKIQPAKLEDSAVYLCASSPGQGAWYEQYFGPGTRLTVT.

Only a few counts were recorded for this clone. The chain has TRBV5-4 and TRBJ1-6, with 12 bases aligning to TRBD1. Per the germline V gene, CDR1 is SGHNT and CDR2 is YYREEE (reference sequence). This CDR3 comprises 17 residues. Trimming cost V 5 bases and J 9 bases; bases outside gene matches: 12. The CDR3 DNA sequence: TGTGCCAGCAGACGTGGAACCGGGACAGGGGGCAGTTCACCCCTCCACTTT. Translated, it gives CASRRGTGTGGSSPLHF. Supplemented by reference TRBV5-4 and TRBJ1-6, the full variable domain reads ETGVTQSPTHLIKTRGQQVTLRCSSQSGHNTVSWYQQALGQGPQFIFQYYREEENGRGNFPPRFSGLQFPNYSSELNVNALELDDSALYLCASRRGTGTGGSSPLHFGNGTRLTVT.

The genes are TRBV5-3 and TRBJ1-4; D is ambiguous. TRBV5-3 is identified as an open reading frame with a role that is uncertain. CDR3 length equals 13 residues. Trimming stripped 0 bases from V and 11 bases from J, with 11 bases between. CDR3 sequence (DNA): TGTGCCAGAAGCTTGGCCGAGAGCGATAAACTGTTTTTT. Translated: CARSLAESDKLFF.

This chain joins TRBV27 and TRBJ1-1, with 7 bases fitting TRBD1. CDR3 length: 15 residues. The germline V gene has CDR1 MNHEY and CDR2 SMNVEV (reference sequence). V lost 6 bases and J lost 4; bases outside the gene matches: 11. CDR3 residues: CASSRVDRVRTEAFF. CDR3 DNA sequence: TGTGCCAGCAGCCGGGTCGACAGGGTTCGCACTGAAGCTTTCTTT.